This T cell receptor beta chain comes out of a study of cytomegalovirus exposure and HLA in healthy donors. Whole-study context: A previous analysis identified 100 million to 120 million unique TCR beta sequences derived from some 170 million T cells. Notes on the study in general: Specificity for CMV antigens was confirmed in vitro for three of the CMV-associated chains. From TCR beta sequences, most subjects' HLA-A and HLA-B alleles were reportedly predicted accurately. Most CMV-associated TCR beta chains were later found to appear HLA-restricted.

60 Vbeta and 13 Jbeta primers were used in PCR. Profiling relied on immunoSEQ multiplex PCR, and the TCRdb table lists in-frame clones only, not all of them. There are about 40,000 clones in the sample; approximately 70% occur only once, and nearly 4% lies in the top ten. The CDR3 spans 15 residues. Trimming pared 6 bases from V and 0 bases from J, leaving 13 bases between. Germline V lookup: CDR1 MGHRA, CDR2 YSYEKL. About this clone itself: The antigen is unknown.

The TCR sequence derives from a man between 35 and 55 years old in good health and CMV-seronegative. The chain employs TRBV4-1 and TRBJ2-3; D gene ambiguous. Sequenced material: PBMCs. CDR3 sequence (DNA): TGCGCCAGCAGGACAAGATCAACTAGCACAGATACGCAGTATTTT. Translated, it gives CASRTRSTSTDTQYF.